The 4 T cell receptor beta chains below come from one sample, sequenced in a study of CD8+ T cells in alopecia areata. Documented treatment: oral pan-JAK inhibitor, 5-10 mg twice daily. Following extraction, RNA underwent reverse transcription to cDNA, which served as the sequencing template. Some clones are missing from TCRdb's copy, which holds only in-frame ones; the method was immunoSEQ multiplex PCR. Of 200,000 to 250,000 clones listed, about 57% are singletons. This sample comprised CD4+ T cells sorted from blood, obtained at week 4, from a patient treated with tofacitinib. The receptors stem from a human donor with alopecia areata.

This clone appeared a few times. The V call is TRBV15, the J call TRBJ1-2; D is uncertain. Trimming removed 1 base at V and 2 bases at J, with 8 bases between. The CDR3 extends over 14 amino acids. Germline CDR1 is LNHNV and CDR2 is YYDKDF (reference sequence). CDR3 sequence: CATSRGSPNYGYTF. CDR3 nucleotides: TGTGCCACCAGCAGAGGAAGTCCGAACTATGGCTACACCTTC. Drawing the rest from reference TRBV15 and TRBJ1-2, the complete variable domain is DAMVIQNPRYQVTQFGKPVTLSCSQTLNHNVMYWYQQKSSQAPKLLFHYYDKDFNNEADTPDNFQSRRPNTSFCFLDIRSPGLGDTAMYLCATSRGSPNYGYTFGSGTRLTVV.

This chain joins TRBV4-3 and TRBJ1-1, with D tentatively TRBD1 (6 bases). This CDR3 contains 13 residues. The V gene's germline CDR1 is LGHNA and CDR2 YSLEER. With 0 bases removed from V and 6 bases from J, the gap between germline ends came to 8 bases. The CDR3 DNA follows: TGCGCCAGCAGCCAAGAGAAGGGGGCTGAAGCTTTCTTT. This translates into CASSQEKGAEAFF.

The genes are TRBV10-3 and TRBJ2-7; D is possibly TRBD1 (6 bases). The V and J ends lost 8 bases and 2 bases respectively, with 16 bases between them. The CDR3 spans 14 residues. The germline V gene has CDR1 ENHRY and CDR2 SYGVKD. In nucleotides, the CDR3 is TGTGCCATCGCTAGGACAGACCGAACCTACGAGCAGTACTTC. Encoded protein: CAIARTDRTYEQYF.

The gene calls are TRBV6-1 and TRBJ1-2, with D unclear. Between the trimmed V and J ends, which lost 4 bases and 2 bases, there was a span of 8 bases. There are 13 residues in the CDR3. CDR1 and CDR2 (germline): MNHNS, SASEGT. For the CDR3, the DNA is TGTGCCAGCAGTGTTTCACAGAACTATGGCTACACCTTC. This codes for CASSVSQNYGYTF.